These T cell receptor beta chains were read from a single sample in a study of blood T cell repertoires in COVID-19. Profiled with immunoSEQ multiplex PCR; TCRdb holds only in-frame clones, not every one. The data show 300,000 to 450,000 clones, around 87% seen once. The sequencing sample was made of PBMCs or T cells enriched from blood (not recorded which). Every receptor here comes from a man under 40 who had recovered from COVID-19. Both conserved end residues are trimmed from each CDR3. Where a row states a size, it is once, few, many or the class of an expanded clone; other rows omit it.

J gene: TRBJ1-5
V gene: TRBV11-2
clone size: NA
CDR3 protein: ASSRQGKGPQH

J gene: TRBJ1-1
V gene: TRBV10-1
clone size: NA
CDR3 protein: ASSERVRGRGNTEAF

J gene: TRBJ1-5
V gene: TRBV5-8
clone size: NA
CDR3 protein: ASSLALGPKDQPQH

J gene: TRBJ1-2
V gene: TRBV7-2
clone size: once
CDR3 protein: ASATPDRGTNNYGYT

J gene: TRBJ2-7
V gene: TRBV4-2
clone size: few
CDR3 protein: ASSQGDGTGYEQY

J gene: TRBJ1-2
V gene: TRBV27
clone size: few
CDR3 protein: ASSPRTPTNYGYT

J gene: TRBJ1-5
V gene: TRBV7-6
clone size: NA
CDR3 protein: ASSSGDRYSNQPQH

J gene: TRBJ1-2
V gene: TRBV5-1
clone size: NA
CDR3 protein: ASSFKNRGADGYT

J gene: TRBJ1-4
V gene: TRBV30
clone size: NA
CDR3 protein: AWSVVPGEEKLF

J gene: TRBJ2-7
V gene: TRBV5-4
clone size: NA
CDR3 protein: ASSQNPGGDNEQY

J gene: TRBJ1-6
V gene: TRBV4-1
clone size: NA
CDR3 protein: ASSQVTGNNSPLH

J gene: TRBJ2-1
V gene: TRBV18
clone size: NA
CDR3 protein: ASSLGLAGGDEQF

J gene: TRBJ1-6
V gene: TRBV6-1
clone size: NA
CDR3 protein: ASSAPTGALYNSPLH

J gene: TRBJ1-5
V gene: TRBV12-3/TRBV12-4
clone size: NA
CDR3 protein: ASRYRGNQPQH

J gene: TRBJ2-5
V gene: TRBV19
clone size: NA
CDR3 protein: ASSLLRGGQETQY

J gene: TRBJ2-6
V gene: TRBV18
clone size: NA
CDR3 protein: ASLTGGGAGANVLT

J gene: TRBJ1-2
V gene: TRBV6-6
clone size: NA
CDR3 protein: ASSTGAQDYGYT

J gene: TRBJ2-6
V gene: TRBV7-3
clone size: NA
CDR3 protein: ASSLLPSGANVLT

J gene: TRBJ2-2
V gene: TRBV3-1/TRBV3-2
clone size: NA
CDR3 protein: ASSQATLAGSGELF

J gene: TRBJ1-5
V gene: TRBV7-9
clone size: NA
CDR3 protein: ASSSSGSQPQH

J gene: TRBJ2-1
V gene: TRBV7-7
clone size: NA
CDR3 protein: ASSLEAGGYPTRHEQF

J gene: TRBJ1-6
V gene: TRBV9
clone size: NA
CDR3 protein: ASSVGGSHSPLH

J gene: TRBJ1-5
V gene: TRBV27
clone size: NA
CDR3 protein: ASSLEGLSNQPQH

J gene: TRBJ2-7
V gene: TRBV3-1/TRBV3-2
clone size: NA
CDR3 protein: ASSYRLAVHEQY

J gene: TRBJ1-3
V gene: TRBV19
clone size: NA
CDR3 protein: ASSMEWPGNTIY

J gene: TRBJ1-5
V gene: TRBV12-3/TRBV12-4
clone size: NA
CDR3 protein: ASSLDTGTAQH

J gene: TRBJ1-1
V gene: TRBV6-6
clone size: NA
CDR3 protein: ASSRMWTGEQGAEAF

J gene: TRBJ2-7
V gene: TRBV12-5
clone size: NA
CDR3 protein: ASGLDRGEQY

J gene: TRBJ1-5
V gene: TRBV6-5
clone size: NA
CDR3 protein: ASRTGNNQPQH

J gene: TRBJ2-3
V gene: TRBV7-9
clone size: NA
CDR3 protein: ASSLPVDTQY

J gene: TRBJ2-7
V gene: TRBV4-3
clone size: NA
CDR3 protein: ASSHAGGGYEQY

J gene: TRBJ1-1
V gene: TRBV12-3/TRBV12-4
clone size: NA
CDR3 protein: ASSLGVNTEAF

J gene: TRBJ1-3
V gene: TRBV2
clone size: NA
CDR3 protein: ASSGYRVGGNTIY

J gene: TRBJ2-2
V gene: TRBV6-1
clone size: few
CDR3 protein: ASSDSGVGELF

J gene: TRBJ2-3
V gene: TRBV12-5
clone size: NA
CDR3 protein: ASGSGLVATDTQY

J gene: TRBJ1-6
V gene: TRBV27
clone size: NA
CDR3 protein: ASSYRGYNSPLH

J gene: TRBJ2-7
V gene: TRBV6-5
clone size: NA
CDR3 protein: ASVGGAEQY

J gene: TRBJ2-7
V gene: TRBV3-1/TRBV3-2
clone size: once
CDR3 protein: ASSQDLSVPYEQY

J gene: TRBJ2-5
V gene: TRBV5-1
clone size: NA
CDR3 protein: ASSFGGNNQETQY

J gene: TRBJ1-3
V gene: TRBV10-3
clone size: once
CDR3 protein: AISASGGTGNTIY

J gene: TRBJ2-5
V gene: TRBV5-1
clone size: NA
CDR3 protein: ASSLEVRPYQETQY

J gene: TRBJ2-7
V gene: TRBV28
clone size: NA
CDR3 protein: ASITWSSGVYEQY

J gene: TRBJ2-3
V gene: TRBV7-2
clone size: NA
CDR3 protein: ASSLEAGTSGSTTDTQY

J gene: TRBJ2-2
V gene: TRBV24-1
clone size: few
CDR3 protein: ATSDSYPSDSNTGELF

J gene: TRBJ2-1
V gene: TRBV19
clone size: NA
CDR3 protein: ASSIGGGVIGEQF

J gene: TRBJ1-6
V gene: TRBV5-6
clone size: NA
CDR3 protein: ASSLVSWQGSSPLH